Below are 24 T cell receptor beta chains sequenced from a single sample in a study of cytomegalovirus exposure and HLA in healthy donors. Use of 60 Vbeta and 13 Jbeta primers characterized the PCR. TCRdb's copy holds only in-frame clones and misses some; the assay was immunoSEQ multiplex PCR. This table has 200,000 to 250,000 clones, approximately 90% appearing once. Material: PBMCs. The receptors come from a woman younger than 30 in good health and CMV-seronegative.

V and J are TRBV9 and TRBJ2-3; 10 positions agree with TRBD2. This CDR3 is 16 amino acids long. The germline V gene encodes CDR1 SGDLS and CDR2 YYNGEE. Trimming took 3 bases from V and 2 from J; bases not matched to a gene: 6. The CDR3 is CASSAWTSGYTDTQYF. As DNA, the CDR3 is TGTGCCAGCAGCGCCTGGACTAGCGGATACACAGATACGCAGTATTTT.

The chain couples TRBV30 to TRBJ1-4; D not resolved. In germline, CDR1 is GTSNPN, CDR2 SVGIG (reference sequence). V was clipped by 2 bases and J by 8 bases, with 9 bases between them. There are 12 residues in the CDR3. In DNA, the CDR3 is TGTGCCTGGAGTCTAAAAGCCGAAAAACTGTTTTTT. Encoded protein: CAWSLKAEKLFF.

The V call is TRBV11-2, the J call TRBJ1-2, with TRBD1 identical over 7 bases. The germline V gene has CDR1 SGHAT and CDR2 FQNNGV. V shed 4 bases, J shed 8 bases, and the junction held 13 bases outside the gene matches. The CDR3 is 15 residues long. The CDR3 protein is CASSYTDRAPSGYTF. CDR3 in DNA: TGTGCCAGCAGCTACACCGACAGGGCACCGAGCGGCTACACCTTC.

V gene TRBV5-5 combines with J gene TRBJ2-7; 10 bases are a match to TRBD2. V trimming: 0 bases; J trimming: 2 bases; junction bases outside the gene matches: 5. Germline V lookup: CDR1 SGHKS, CDR2 YYEKEE (reference sequence). The CDR3 consists of 16 residues. The CDR3 spells CASSLALAGATYEQYF. In nucleotides, the CDR3 is TGTGCCAGCAGCTTGGCTCTAGCGGGGGCAACCTACGAGCAGTACTTC.

Points on this clone: The sample carries other DNA sequences with the same CDR3. This CDR3 is CARPGQGSHEQYF. The CDR3 bases are TGTGCCAGGCCGGGACAGGGTAGCCACGAGCAGTACTTC. This chain uses TRBV2 with TRBJ2-7; TRBD1 agrees at 9 bases. The CDR3 has 13 amino acids. The V gene end was trimmed by 9 bases and the J gene end by 5 bases; junction bases not matched to a gene: 8. Germline CDR1 and CDR2: SNHLY and FYNNEI. Complete variable domain (other parts from reference TRBV2 and TRBJ2-7): EPEVTQTPSHQVTQMGQEVILRCVPISNHLYFYWYRQILGQKVEFLVSFYNNEISEKSEIFDDQFSVERPDGSNFTLKIRSTKLEDSAMYFCARPGQGSHEQYFGPGTRLTVT.

This clone was observed once. V and J are TRBV10-2 and TRBJ1-3; 7 nucleotides align to TRBD1. Per germline, CDR1 WSHSY and CDR2 SAAADI. J was trimmed by 1 base and V by 2 bases; bases with no gene match: 17. The CDR3 is made up of 20 amino acids. The CDR3 reads CASSERGRGVRFTSGNTIYF. In DNA form, the CDR3 reads TGCGCCAGCAGTGAGCGAGGCAGGGGGGTTAGATTCACTTCTGGAAACACCATATATTTT.

Notes on this clone: This CDR3 is also generated by other DNA sequences in the sample. V and J are TRBV18 and TRBJ1-6; D is unclear. Germline-derived CDR1 and CDR2 are KGHSH and LQKENI. Trimming took off 3 bases at V and 10 bases at J, with 10 bases between the two ends. The CDR3 length is 13 residues. This CDR3 reads CASSPSPPSPLHF. For the CDR3, the DNA is TGTGCCAGCTCACCCTCCCCCCCCTCACCCCTCCACTTT.

The J gene is TRBJ2-1, the V gene TRBV4-1; 11 positions agree with TRBD2. The junction had 6 bases not matched to a gene; V was cut back by 1 base and J by 1 base. The CDR3 loop spans 18 amino acids. CDR1 and CDR2 (germline): MGHRA, YSYEKL. For the CDR3, the DNA is TGCGCCAGCAGCCAAGTCTCGGGACTAGCGGTATCCTACAATGAGCAGTTCTTC. It translates to CASSQVSGLAVSYNEQFF.

The rearrangement links TRBV18 to TRBJ1-1, with 8 bases that match TRBD1. CDR3 length: 14 amino acids. V trimming: 5 bases; J trimming: 5 bases; junction bases outside the gene matches: 7. The germline V gene encodes CDR1 KGHSH and CDR2 LQKENI. The CDR3 here is CASSAGQGWTEAFF. The CDR3 nucleotides read TGTGCCAGCTCAGCCGGACAGGGATGGACTGAAGCTTTCTTT.

This rearrangement joins TRBV10-3 to TRBJ2-3, with a weak D call TRBD2 (6 bases). Trimming removed 3 bases from V and 1 base from J, with 11 bases in between. From germline, CDR1 is ENHRY and CDR2 SYGVKD. The CDR3 is 15 residues long. In DNA form, the CDR3 reads TGTGCCATCAGTGATTCAAAGCGGGGCACAGATACGCAGTATTTT. Translated: CAISDSKRGTDTQYF.

The chain is built from TRBV7-6 and TRBJ1-2, with a tentative D call TRBD1 (5 bases). Germline V lookup: CDR1 SGHVS, CDR2 FNYEAQ. V was trimmed by 2 bases and J by 8 bases, leaving 18 bases between them. This CDR3 region has 15 residues. The CDR3 is CASSLFPEQNRGYTF. The DNA for the CDR3 is TGTGCCAGCAGCTTATTCCCCGAACAAAACAGGGGCTACACCTTC.

The chain combines TRBV7-8 with TRBJ2-7, with 9 bases fitting TRBD1. J lost 2 bases, V lost 1 base, and 3 bases had no gene match. The CDR3 loop spans 15 amino acids. CDR1 is SGHVS, CDR2 FQNEAQ, per germline. In DNA form, the CDR3 reads TGTGCCAGCAGCTTAGTAGGGACAGGGCCCTACGAGCAGTACTTC. Its translation is CASSLVGTGPYEQYF.

The chain links TRBV13 to TRBJ2-7; no firm D call. CDR1 and CDR2 (germline): PRHDT, FYEKMQ (reference sequence). With 5 bases removed from V and 3 bases from J, the gap between germline ends came to 8 bases. The CDR3 spans 12 residues. In DNA form, the CDR3 reads TGTGCCAGCAGCCTAGAGCGCTACGAGCAGTACTTC. This encodes CASSLERYEQYF.

This rearrangement joins TRBV2 to TRBJ1-1; D is ambiguous. The germline V and J ends were trimmed by 2 bases and 10 bases, with 14 bases remaining between them. Germline CDR1 SNHLY, CDR2 FYNNEI. The CDR3 loop spans 13 amino acids. Here the CDR3 DNA reads TGTGCCAGCAGTGAATCGGTGTTGTCGTTAGCTTTCTTT. This sequence encodes CASSESVLSLAFF.

CDR3 amino acids: CASSKRGRRPDSGNTIYF. In nucleotides, the CDR3 is TGTGCCAGCAGCAAGCGGGGTAGGAGACCAGACTCTGGAAACACCATATATTTT. The chain employs TRBV21-1 and TRBJ1-3. TRBV21-1 is an annotated pseudogene. The length of the CDR3 is 18 residues.

The rearrangement joins TRBV5-1 to TRBJ1-4; 7 bases align to TRBD1. Germline-derived CDR1 and CDR2 are SGHRS and YFSETQ. The CDR3 is made up of 14 amino acids. Trimming removed 4 bases from V and 6 bases from J; junction bases left unmatched: 6. This chain's CDR3 is CASSETGSDEKLFF. In DNA, the CDR3 is TGCGCCAGCAGCGAGACAGGGAGTGATGAAAAACTGTTTTTT.

CDR3 nucleotide sequence: TGTGCCAGCAGCTTAAGCCCTCTGAGGAATAAACCGGAAGCTTTCTTT. Amino acid sequence: CASSLSPLRNKPEAFF. The chain combines TRBV11-2 with TRBJ1-1; D not certain. Germline CDR1 is SGHAT and CDR2 is FQNNGV. This CDR3 is 16 amino acids long. Trimming stripped 2 bases from V and 8 bases from J, with 21 bases between.

The chain links TRBV19 to TRBJ2-1, with no clear D. V shed 2 bases and J shed 6 bases, with 8 bases lying between them. This CDR3 region has 13 residues. CDR1 LNHDA and CDR2 SQIVND come from the germline V gene (reference sequence). The CDR3 DNA reads TGTGCCAGTAGTATATATGTCGGCAATGAGCAGTTCTTC. This sequence encodes CASSIYVGNEQFF.

On this clone itself: The same CDR3 is also encoded by other DNA sequences in this sample. This chain joins TRBV5-1 and TRBJ1-1; a weak D match, TRBD1 (6 bases). The CDR3 length is 13 residues. CDR1 and CDR2 from the germline V gene are SGHRS and YFSETQ. The V and J ends lost 2 bases and 4 bases respectively, with 9 bases between them. This CDR3 reads CASSLQGGTEAFF. CDR3 nucleotides: TGCGCCAGCAGCTTACAAGGGGGCACTGAAGCTTTCTTT.

The gene calls are TRBV29-1 and TRBJ1-2; D possibly corresponds to TRBD1 (5 bases). Germline lookup yields CDR1 SQVTM and CDR2 ANQGSEA. V was trimmed by 2 bases and J by 6 bases, leaving 19 bases between them. This CDR3 is built from 15 residues. CDR3 loop: CSVERAGQGRNGYTF. The CDR3 region has the DNA TGCAGCGTTGAACGTGCGGGGCAGGGAAGAAATGGCTACACCTTC.

The rearrangement links TRBV9 to TRBJ1-5; tentative D call: TRBD1 (6 bases). The CDR3 covers 14 residues. Trimming pared 3 bases from V and 0 bases from J, leaving 7 bases between. Looked up from germline, CDR1 is SGDLS and CDR2 is YYNGEE. The CDR3 region has the DNA TGTGCCAGCAGCGGGGGGCTTAGCAATCAGCCCCAGCATTTT. Translation: CASSGGLSNQPQHF. Complete variable domain (other parts from reference TRBV9 and TRBJ1-5): DSGVTQTPKHLITATGQRVTLRCSPRSGDLSVYWYQQSLDQGLQFLIQYYNGEERAKGNILERFSAQQFPDLHSELNLSSLELGDSALYFCASSGGLSNQPQHFGDGTRLSIL.

This clone was detected only a few times. The chain combines TRBV6-1 with TRBJ2-7; 9 nucleotides match TRBD1. The length of the CDR3 is 15 residues. The V gene end was trimmed by 7 bases and the J gene end by 1 base; junction bases not matched to a gene: 8. Germline V CDR1 and CDR2: MNHNS, SASEGT. The CDR3 bases are TGTGCCAGCAATTTATCAGGACAGGGGTCCTACGAGCAGTACTTC. Residues: CASNLSGQGSYEQYF.

This chain connects TRBV27 to TRBJ1-1; TRBD1 is a possible D gene (5 bases). Germline CDR1 reads MNHEY; CDR2 reads SMNVEV (reference sequence). The V end was cut by 2 bases, the J end by 2 bases, with 12 bases between. This CDR3 is built from 15 residues. CDR3 in amino acids: CASSLGGEGNTEAFF. The DNA of the CDR3 is TGTGCCAGCAGTTTAGGAGGGGAGGGAAACACTGAAGCTTTCTTT.

V and J are TRBV5-6 and TRBJ2-7, with 7 bases fitting TRBD2. This CDR3 has 16 residues. V gave up 4 bases and J gave up 1 base; unmatched junction bases: 11. The germline gives CDR1 SGHDT, CDR2 YYEEEE. The CDR3 DNA follows: TGTGCCAGCAGCCCCTTGACTAGCCACGTTTCCTACGAGCAGTACTTC. It is translated as CASSPLTSHVSYEQYF.